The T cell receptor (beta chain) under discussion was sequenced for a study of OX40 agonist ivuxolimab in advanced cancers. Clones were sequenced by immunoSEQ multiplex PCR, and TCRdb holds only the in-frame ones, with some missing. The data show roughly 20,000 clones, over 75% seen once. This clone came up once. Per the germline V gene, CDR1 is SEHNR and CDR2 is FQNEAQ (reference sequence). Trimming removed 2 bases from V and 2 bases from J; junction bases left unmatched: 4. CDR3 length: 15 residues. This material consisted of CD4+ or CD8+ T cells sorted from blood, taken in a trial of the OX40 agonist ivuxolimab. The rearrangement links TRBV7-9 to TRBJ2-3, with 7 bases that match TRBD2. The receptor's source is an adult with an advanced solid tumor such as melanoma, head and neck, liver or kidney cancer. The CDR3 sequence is CASSLRDYITDTQYF. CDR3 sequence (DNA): TGTGCCAGCAGCTTACGGGACTACATCACAGATACGCAGTATTTT.